This paragraph reports one T cell receptor beta chain. TCRdb's copy holds only in-frame clones and misses some; the assay was immunoSEQ multiplex PCR. The top ten clones hold 0.11% to 0.15% of a sample with millions of clones, approximately 94% of them seen once. Germline assignment: CDR1 SGHRS and CDR2 YFSETQ. V was shortened by 0 bases and J by 15 bases, with 13 bases between the two germline ends. The CDR3 has 12 residues. The data originate from a study of shared clonotypes between healthy human individuals. Sequencing was carried out using naive CD4+ T cells sorted from blood. Stated subset: CD45RA+ positively selected. The V gene is TRBV5-1, the J gene TRBJ2-1, with D uncertain. This receptor was obtained from a young man in good health. The CDR3 DNA is TGCGCCAGCAGCTTGGGCCAGCCGATAGGGTTCTTC. Translation: CASSLGQPIGFF.